These T cell receptor beta chains were read from a single sample in a study of shared clonotypes between healthy human individuals. Some clones are missing from TCRdb's copy, which holds only in-frame ones; the method was immunoSEQ multiplex PCR. This table has about 470,000 clones, roughly three quarters appearing once. The sequenced sample consisted of PBMCs. The receptors originated from a woman between 40 and 55 years old in good health. Some clones in this sample may be carry-over from other donors' samples. Both conserved end residues are part of each CDR3. The D gene is left open where the match is weak. Size values are once, few and many counts, or a class for expanded clones, and some rows have none.

d_gene,abundance,v_gene,j_gene,CDR3nt,CDR3aa
-,-,TRBV19,TRBJ1-1,TGTGCCAGTAAGCGGACGTTTCTCACTGAAGCTTTCTTT,CASKRTFLTEAFF
-,-,TRBV15,TRBJ1-1,TGTGCCACCAGCAGAGATTTCGGGCGAGCTTTCTTT,CATSRDFGRAFF
-,once,TRBV4-3,TRBJ2-1,TGCGCCAGCAGCCAAGAGGTAGCACGATTTGAGCAGTTCTTC,CASSQEVARFEQFF
TRBD1,-,TRBV6-5,TRBJ2-7,TGTGCCAGCATCGGGACAGGGACCTACGAGCAGTACTTC,CASIGTGTYEQYF
TRBD2,-,TRBV28,TRBJ2-7,TGTGCCAGCAGTCGGGGGGGGGACGAGCAGTACTTC,CASSRGGDEQYF
-,few,TRBV6-5,TRBJ1-4,TGTGCCAGCAGTAGGACAACTAATGAAAAACTGTTTTTT,CASSRTTNEKLFF
TRBD2,-,TRBV9,TRBJ2-1,TGTGCCAGCAGCGATAGCGGGAGAGCGGTCAATGAGCAGTTCTTC,CASSDSGRAVNEQFF
-,once,TRBV7-2,TRBJ2-4,TGTGCCAGCAGCTTAGATTGGGGGTCTTTAAACATTCAGTACTTC,CASSLDWGSLNIQYF
TRBD2,many,TRBV11-2,TRBJ2-1,TGTGCCAGCACCTCAGTTTCGGCGGGAGGAAGGGATGAGCAGTTCTTC,CASTSVSAGGRDEQFF
-,-,TRBV19,TRBJ2-5,TGTGCCAGTAGTATGGCCCCCCAGGGGGGGGAGACCCAGTACTTC,CASSMAPQGGETQYF
TRBD2,-,TRBV28,TRBJ2-1,TGTGCCAGCAGTTTCGGGAGGGCCGCCTTGGAGCAGTTCTTC,CASSFGRAALEQFF
-,-,TRBV14,TRBJ1-2,TGTGCCAGCAGCCAAGAGCCGGGGCCAACTAACTATGGCTACACCTTC,CASSQEPGPTNYGYTF
TRBD2,once,TRBV28,TRBJ2-7,TGTGCCAGCAGGGTAACGACTAGCGGGAGCGAGCAGTACTTC,CASRVTTSGSEQYF
-,-,TRBV11-2,TRBJ2-7,TGTGCCAGCAGCGTCCCAGGAGCGTCGGTGTACGAGCAGTACTTC,CASSVPGASVYEQYF
TRBD1,few,TRBV25-1,TRBJ1-1,TGTGCCAGCAGTGCGACAGGGGGCACTGAAGCTTTCTTT,CASSATGGTEAFF
TRBD2,-,TRBV5-4,TRBJ2-1,TGTGCCAGCAGCCGACTAGCGGGAGACGGTGAGCAGTTCTTC,CASSRLAGDGEQFF
-,-,TRBV18,TRBJ1-1,TGTGCCAGCTCACAGGGACAAAGGTTCACTGAAGCTTTCTTT,CASSQGQRFTEAFF
-,-,TRBV28,TRBJ1-2,TGTGCCAGCAGTTTCTTTGCTGGGAACTATGGCTACACCTTC,CASSFFAGNYGYTF
-,-,TRBV9,TRBJ2-7,TGTGCCAGCTCCCGGGACACCCGAGATATCTACGAGCAGTACTTC,CASSRDTRDIYEQYF
-,-,TRBV14,TRBJ2-6,TGTGCCAGCAGCCCTCTCTCTGGGGCCAACGTCCTGACTTTC,CASSPLSGANVLTF
-,-,TRBV19,TRBJ1-2,TGTGCCAGTTCCAGCCGGATGGATGGCTACACCTTC,CASSSRMDGYTF
-,-,TRBV4-2,TRBJ1-3,TGTGCCAGCAGCCAAGAGGGCCAGTGGAACACCATATATTTT,CASSQEGQWNTIYF
-,-,TRBV5-8,TRBJ2-7,TGTGCCAGCAGGATGACTAGTCCCTCCTACGAGCAGTACTTC,CASRMTSPSYEQYF
-,-,TRBV10-3,TRBJ2-3,TGTGCCATCAGTGCGGGAGGACAGGGCACAGATACGCAGTATTTT,CAISAGGQGTDTQYF
TRBD2,-,TRBV7-8,TRBJ2-7,TGTGCCAGCAGCCGATTACGTGGTAGCGGGAGGGTCGAGCAGTACTTC,CASSRLRGSGRVEQYF
-,-,TRBV5-1,TRBJ2-2,TGCGCCAGCAGCTTGACACCCGCGGTGACCGGGGAGCTGTTTTTT,CASSLTPAVTGELFF
TRBD2,-,TRBV5-1,TRBJ2-5,TGCGCCAGCAGCTACGGACTAGCGGTCCTGAGGGGCCAAGAGACCCAGTACTTC,CASSYGLAVLRGQETQYF
-,-,TRBV28,TRBJ1-2,TGTGCCAGCAGGCTCCTGGGGGACTATGGCTACACCTTC,CASRLLGDYGYTF
-,-,TRBV18,TRBJ1-1,TGTGCCAGCTCACCATTGGCAGCTAACACTGAAGCTTTCTTT,CASSPLAANTEAFF
-,-,TRBV6-5,TRBJ1-5,TGTGCCAGCAGTACCCACAGGGCACAGCAGCCCCAGCATTTT,CASSTHRAQQPQHF
-,-,TRBV5-1,TRBJ1-1,TGCGCCAGCAGCATTCAGGAGGGAGACACTGAAGCTTTCTTT,CASSIQEGDTEAFF
-,-,TRBV7-2,TRBJ1-4,TGTGCCAGCAGCCCCTCCCCCAATTTGGAAAAACTGTTTTTT,CASSPSPNLEKLFF
TRBD1,-,TRBV5-1,TRBJ2-2,TGCGCCAGCGAATTCAGGGGGTTCACCGGGGAGCTGTTTTTT,CASEFRGFTGELFF
TRBD1,-,TRBV4-1,TRBJ2-7,TGCGCCAGCAGCGACCGGGACAGGGGCTACGAGCAGTACTTC,CASSDRDRGYEQYF
-,-,TRBV9,TRBJ2-7,TGTGCCAGCAGCGTAGACAGTATCGACGAGCAGTACTTC,CASSVDSIDEQYF
TRBD2,-,TRBV7-9,TRBJ2-1,TGTGCCAGCAGTCCGAGCGGGAGTCCTAACAATGAGCAGTTCTTC,CASSPSGSPNNEQFF
TRBD1,-,TRBV19,TRBJ1-1,TGTGCCAGTAGACCCGGGACAGTAATATTTGAAGCTTTCTTT,CASRPGTVIFEAFF
-,few,TRBV11-2,TRBJ2-7,TGTGCCAGCAGCTTAGATCCCCAGGTCTACGAGCAGTACTTC,CASSLDPQVYEQYF
TRBD1,few,TRBV25-1,TRBJ1-1,TGTGCCAGCAGCCCGACAGGGTTCGAAGCTGAAGCTTTCTTT,CASSPTGFEAEAFF
TRBD1,-,TRBV5-1,TRBJ2-2,TGCGCCAGCAGCTTGGGGACAGGGTTCCGGGAGCTGTTTTTT,CASSLGTGFRELFF
TRBD2,-,TRBV5-1,TRBJ2-3,TGCGCCAGCAGCTTGACTAGCGGGAGGGGTACAGATACGCAGTATTTT,CASSLTSGRGTDTQYF
TRBD1,-,TRBV7-2,TRBJ1-4,TGTGCCAGCAGCGGATACAGGGGAAACGATGAAAAACTGTTTTTT,CASSGYRGNDEKLFF
-,-,TRBV5-6,TRBJ1-2,TGTGCCAGCAGCTTGGGGGCCCCGTCGGGCTATGGCTACACCTTC,CASSLGAPSGYGYTF
TRBD1,-,TRBV5-6,TRBJ1-4,TGTGCCAGCAGCCCCGGGACAGCTAATGAAAAACTGTTTTTT,CASSPGTANEKLFF
-,few,TRBV4-3,TRBJ1-4,TGCGCCAGTTCACAGGGACATGAGTATGAAAAACTGTTTTTT,CASSQGHEYEKLFF
-,-,TRBV7-2,TRBJ2-1,TGTGCCAGCAGCTTAGGAATAGCGTTTTCTTACAATGAGCAGTTCTTC,CASSLGIAFSYNEQFF
-,-,TRBV2,TRBJ2-1,TGTGCCAGCAGTGAAGTACTCCAGGCTAATGAGCAGTTCTTC,CASSEVLQANEQFF
TRBD2,-,TRBV10-3,TRBJ2-1,TGTGCCATCTTAGCGGGACCGAGCTCCTACAATGAGCAGTTCTTC,CAILAGPSSYNEQFF
TRBD1,-,TRBV7-9,TRBJ2-1,TGTGCCAGCAGCTTATTCCAGGGGGCTTACAATGAGCAGTTCTTC,CASSLFQGAYNEQFF
-,once,TRBV27,TRBJ1-2,TGTGCCAGCAGTTTAAACAGGGCTAACTATGGCTACACCTTC,CASSLNRANYGYTF
-,few,TRBV6-1,TRBJ1-2,TGTGCCGGAGCAGCGGGGGGAGGTGAAGGCTACACCTTC,CAGAAGGGEGYTF
-,-,TRBV28,TRBJ2-7,TGTGCCAGCAAGGGGGAGGACGGCTATTCCTACGAGCAGTACTTC,CASKGEDGYSYEQYF
-,-,TRBV4-2,TRBJ2-1,TGTGCCAGCAGCCAAGATCCCGGCAGTACCGCCTACAATGAGCAGTTCTTC,CASSQDPGSTAYNEQFF
-,-,TRBV7-3,TRBJ2-1,TGTGCCAGCAGCTTAAGGGGGAGCTCCTACAATGAGCAGTTCTTC,CASSLRGSSYNEQFF